One and the same sample provided the 6 T cell receptor beta chains below, sequenced in a study of long-term antiretroviral therapy in people with HIV. An immunoSEQ assay, version v3.0, was performed at survey level. Only in-frame clones appear in the TCRdb table, and some are missing; sequencing was by immunoSEQ multiplex PCR. The data hold almost 35,000 clones, with about 88% observed a single time. Sample: unsorted PBMCs, taken roughly 2.8 years before starting antiretroviral therapy. The source is a woman in her thirties with HIV.

The rearrangement joins TRBV5-5 to TRBJ2-2, with TRBD1 matching 9 bases. Unmatched junction bases numbered 12, after V lost 3 bases and J lost 0 bases. This CDR3 is built from 19 residues. Germline CDR1 and CDR2: SGHKS and YYEKEE (reference sequence). The CDR3 nucleotides are TGTGCCAGCAGCTCGATAGAAAGGGACAGGGAACCGAACACCGGGGAGCTGTTTTTT. Protein: CASSSIERDREPNTGELFF.

The CDR3 region is CASDESSGNTIYF. CDR3 in DNA: TGTGCCAGCGACGAGAGCTCTGGAAACACCATATATTTT. The rearrangement uses TRBV6-6 and TRBJ1-3, with no clear D. V shed 8 bases and J shed 0 bases, with 8 bases lying between them. The CDR3 is 13 residues long. CDR1 MNHNY and CDR2 SVGAGI come from the germline V gene (reference sequence).

The chain carries TRBV5-1 and TRBJ2-5, with D tentatively TRBD1 (5 bases). This CDR3 contains 14 residues. V was shortened by 0 bases and J by 5 bases, with 11 bases between the two germline ends. The germline gives CDR1 SGHRS, CDR2 YFSETQ. This CDR3 reads CASSLEGVGETQYF. The CDR3 DNA reads as TGCGCCAGCAGCTTGGAAGGGGTGGGGGAGACCCAGTACTTC.

V and J are TRBV11-2 and TRBJ1-1; D is possibly TRBD1 (6 bases). V gave up 5 bases and J gave up 4 bases, with 20 bases separating them. The CDR3 consists of 16 residues. CDR1 and CDR2 from the germline V gene are SGHAT and FQNNGV. The CDR3 loop reads CASSLGAGRRSTEAFF. The CDR3 region has the DNA TGTGCCAGCAGCCTGGGGGCAGGGCGGAGGAGCACTGAAGCTTTCTTT.

The CDR3 DNA is TGTGCCAGCAGCTTAGGAGGGACACCGACTGAAGCTTTCTTT. Its protein is CASSLGGTPTEAFF. The chain has TRBV7-9 and TRBJ1-1; maybe TRBD1 (6 bases). In germline, CDR1 is SEHNR, CDR2 FQNEAQ (reference sequence). This CDR3 comprises 14 residues. Trimming shortened V by 1 base and J by 5 bases, and 11 bases separated the two germline ends.

V gene TRBV7-9 combines with J gene TRBJ2-3; the D is unclear. CDR3 size: 15 residues. The germline gives CDR1 SEHNR, CDR2 FQNEAQ (reference sequence). V was pared by 5 bases and J by 0 bases, with 12 bases between. CDR3: CASSPILGSTDTQYF. CDR3 DNA sequence: TGTGCCAGCAGCCCCATTCTAGGAAGCACAGATACGCAGTATTTT.